The present T cell receptor (beta chain) was sequenced within a study of blood T cell repertoires in COVID-19. Trimming took 0 bases from V and 6 from J, leaving 10 bases between them. This CDR3 has 13 residues. Germline CDR1 and CDR2: SGHRS and YFSETQ. Researchers sorted participants into cohorts using their self-reported clinical history. Profiled with immunoSEQ multiplex PCR; TCRdb holds only in-frame clones, not every one. The sample has about 230,000 clones, over 75% seen once. This sequence joins TRBV5-1 and TRBJ2-7; possibly TRBD2 for D (5 bases). The receptor was derived from a woman in her 30s who had been exposed to COVID-19. The sequenced material came from PBMCs or T cells enriched from blood (not recorded which). CDR3 bases: TGCGCCAGCAGCTTGGGACGGGGTGCCGAGCAGTACTTC. It is translated as CASSLGRGAEQYF.